The rows below give T cell receptor beta chains drawn from one sample of a study of beta chain features in type 1 diabetes. TCRdb's table, derived via immunoSEQ multiplex PCR, lists solely in-frame clones and lacks some. This table holds hundreds of thousands of clones, approximately 30% found once. The source material was naive CD4+ T cells from blood. The source is a man aged 18-30 years in good health. The CDR3 runs from the conserved cysteine through the conserved F or W. A D gene is named only where the DNA matches it firmly. Some rows mark clone size as missing; the rest say once, few, many or name a class of expanded clone.

D,length,size,V,J,CDR3,DNA
NA,15,NA,TRBV19,TRBJ2-1,CASSIHRQVYNEQFF,TGTGCCAGTAGTATCCACAGGCAGGTGTACAATGAGCAGTTCTTC
NA,14,NA,TRBV7-3,TRBJ2-3,CASSPIGRTDTQYF,TGTGCCAGCAGCCCCATTGGCCGCACAGATACGCAGTATTTT
NA,14,NA,TRBV14,TRBJ2-1,CASSPRLSYNEQFF,TGTGCCAGCAGTCCCAGACTCAGCTACAATGAGCAGTTCTTC
NA,14,NA,TRBV11-3,TRBJ2-7,CARTQGGGSYEQYF,TGTGCCAGGACTCAGGGGGGCGGCTCCTACGAGCAGTACTTC
NA,16,NA,TRBV6-6,TRBJ1-5,CASSYSGQVGGQPQHF,TGTGCCAGCAGTTACTCAGGGCAGGTAGGAGGTCAGCCCCAGCATTTT
NA,14,NA,TRBV29-1,TRBJ1-4,CSVLTVATNEKLFF,TGCAGCGTATTGACAGTTGCAACTAATGAAAAACTGTTTTTT
NA,13,NA,TRBV29-1,TRBJ2-5,CSVEAPGWETQYF,TGCAGCGTTGAAGCCCCCGGATGGGAGACCCAGTACTTC
NA,13,NA,TRBV30,TRBJ2-3,CALSRYYTDTQYF,TGTGCCCTTTCGCGCTATTACACAGATACGCAGTATTTT
NA,13,few,TRBV5-1,TRBJ2-1,CASSLGAADEQFF,TGCGCCAGCAGCTTGGGTGCGGCGGATGAGCAGTTCTTC
TRBD2,15,NA,TRBV27,TRBJ2-1,CASSPSGRAYNEQFF,TGTGCCAGCAGCCCTAGCGGGAGGGCGTACAATGAGCAGTTCTTC
NA,14,NA,TRBV7-9,TRBJ2-1,CASSPWGGDNEQFF,TGTGCCAGCAGCCCCTGGGGCGGGGACAATGAGCAGTTCTTC
NA,13,few,TRBV18,TRBJ2-3,CASSLWSTDTQYF,TGTGCCAGCTCACTTTGGAGCACAGATACGCAGTATTTT
NA,14,NA,TRBV13,TRBJ2-7,CASSPTWGRFEQYF,TGTGCCAGCAGCCCGACGTGGGGGCGTTTTGAGCAGTACTTC
TRBD1,13,NA,TRBV30,TRBJ1-1,CAWSGQGRTEAFF,TGTGCCTGGAGTGGACAGGGGAGGACTGAAGCTTTCTTT
NA,15,few,TRBV11-2,TRBJ2-7,CASSVRDKSRYEQYF,TGTGCCAGCAGCGTAAGGGACAAATCCCGTTACGAGCAGTACTTC
NA,14,NA,TRBV7-2,TRBJ2-1,CASMAVSSYNEQFF,TGTGCCAGCATGGCGGTCAGTTCCTACAATGAGCAGTTCTTC
NA,11,few,TRBV29-1,TRBJ2-7,CSAASVDEQYF,TGCAGCGCCGCTTCGGTGGACGAGCAGTACTTC
TRBD2,14,NA,TRBV30,TRBJ2-3,CAWSRREGLDTQYF,TGTGCCTGGAGTAGGAGGGAGGGCCTGGATACGCAGTATTTT
NA,14,few,TRBV7-9,TRBJ2-5,CASSWGLQQETQYF,TGTGCCAGCAGCTGGGGGTTGCAGCAAGAGACCCAGTACTTC